The present entry profiles one T cell receptor (beta chain) with its context. The CDR3 extends over 21 amino acids. The source of the sample is a study of T cell changes during pregnancy in multiple sclerosis. The table came from immunoSEQ multiplex PCR; TCRdb's copy has only in-frame clones and leaves some out. The sample shows tens of thousands of clones, 85% to 95% of them seen only once. The source material was CD4+ T cells from peripheral blood mononuclear cells, sampled before pregnancy. This clonotype was sampled from a female donor with multiple sclerosis, enrolled in a pregnancy study. This rearrangement joins TRBV1 to TRBJ2-3; the table assigns TRBD2, which was not confirmed against the DNA. TRBV1 is a known pseudogene. Written as DNA, the CDR3 is TGCACCAGCAGCCAAGTCGTCGCTGGGAGGGCGGGGGAGGAATACACAGATACGCAGTATTTT. Residues: CTSSQVVAGRAGEEYTDTQYF.